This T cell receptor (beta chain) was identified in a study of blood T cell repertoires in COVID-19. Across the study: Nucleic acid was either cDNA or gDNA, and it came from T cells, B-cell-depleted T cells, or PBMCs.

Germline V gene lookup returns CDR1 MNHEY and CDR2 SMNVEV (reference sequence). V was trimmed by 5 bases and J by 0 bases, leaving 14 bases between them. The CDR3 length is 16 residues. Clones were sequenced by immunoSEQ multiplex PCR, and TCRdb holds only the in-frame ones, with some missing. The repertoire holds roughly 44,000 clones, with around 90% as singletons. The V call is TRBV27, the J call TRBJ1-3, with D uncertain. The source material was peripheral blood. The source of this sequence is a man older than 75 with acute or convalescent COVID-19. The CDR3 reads CASSTMARDSGNTIYF. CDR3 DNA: TGTGCCAGCAGTACTATGGCCCGGGACTCTGGAAACACCATATATTTT.